One and the same sample provided the 10 T cell receptor beta chains below, sequenced in a study of neurological immune-mediated disorders. TCRdb re-derived calls from the 5' RACE reads in MiXCR, one entry per CDR3 protein. The sample has more than 15,000 distinct CDR3 sequences; around 3.4% are singletons. The sample comprised CD8+ T cells from blood. The receptors here all came from a woman aged 40 to 50 in good health.

This clonotype was seen ten or more times. This chain joins TRBV28 and TRBJ2-1, with 7 bases identical to TRBD1. The trim removed 5 bases at V and 4 bases at J, leaving 5 bases unmatched. CDR3 size: 14 residues. Per the germline V gene, CDR1 is MDHEN and CDR2 is SYDVKM. The CDR3 region has the DNA TGTGCCAGCAGTCGGACAGGTTCTTACAATGAGCAGTTCTTC. As protein: CASSRTGSYNEQFF. The full variable domain, in which reference TRBV28 and TRBJ2-1 provide the parts outside the CDR3, is DVKVTQSSRYLVKRTGEKVFLECVQDMDHENMFWYRQDPGLGLRLIYFSYDVKMKEKGDIPEGYSVSREKKERFSLILESASTNQTSMYLCASSRTGSYNEQFFGPGTRLTVL.

This clonotype came up many times. The V call is TRBV7-6, the J call TRBJ2-7; the match to TRBD1 covers 9 bases. CDR3 length: 15 amino acids. Germline loops: CDR1 SGHVS, CDR2 FNYEAQ. V was clipped by 0 bases and J by 2 bases; unmatched bases: 2. The CDR3 coding sequence is TGTGCCAGCAGCTTAGCAGGACAGGGGACCTACGAGCAGTACTTC. This gives the protein CASSLAGQGTYEQYF.

This clonotype was seen many times. This chain links TRBV28 with TRBJ1-1; 11 nucleotides align to TRBD1. V lost 10 bases, J lost 4 bases, and 11 bases stayed unmatched. Germline V gene sequence: CDR1 MDHEN, CDR2 SYDVKM. This CDR3 comprises 15 residues. CDR3 protein: CATITGQGGGTEAFF. In DNA form, the CDR3 reads TGTGCCACGATAACGGGACAGGGGGGTGGCACTGAAGCTTTCTTT.

The chain employs TRBV6-2 or TRBV6-3 and TRBJ2-2; perhaps TRBD1 as D (5 bases). Germline lookup yields CDR1 MNHEY and CDR2 SVGEGT. V lost 7 bases, J lost 4 bases, and 16 bases lay in between. The length of the CDR3 is 15 residues. The CDR3: CASNVQGIVTGELFF. The CDR3 region has the DNA TGTGCCAGCAACGTCCAGGGTATTGTCACCGGGGAGCTGTTTTTT.

This clonotype was counted many times. This sequence joins TRBV28 and TRBJ1-2; D is unresolved. V lost 5 bases and J lost 4, with 11 bases in between. Germline CDR1 is MDHEN and CDR2 is SYDVKM. CDR3 length: 13 residues. The CDR3 nucleotides read TGTGCCAGCAGTCCTGGGAGCGCCTATGGCTACACCTTC. Its translation: CASSPGSAYGYTF.

This clonotype was found many times. The chain recombines TRBV28 with TRBJ2-4, with D tentatively TRBD2 (6 bases). Trimming pared 6 bases from V and 0 bases from J, leaving 18 bases between. This CDR3 contains 17 residues. Germline lookup yields CDR1 MDHEN and CDR2 SYDVKM. The DNA for the CDR3 is TGTGCCAGCAGATACGGGACTCCCAACCTAGCCAAAAACATTCAGTACTTC. It is translated as CASRYGTPNLAKNIQYF.

This clonotype was found many times. The V gene is TRBV3-1, the J gene TRBJ1-6; no clear D gene. This CDR3 has 16 residues. Germline CDR1 reads LGHDT; CDR2 reads YNNKEL (reference sequence). With 0 bases removed from V and 9 bases from J, the gap between germline ends came to 15 bases. The CDR3 region is CASSQDQAELISPLHF. CDR3 DNA sequence: TGTGCCAGCAGCCAAGATCAGGCAGAACTGATTTCACCCCTCCACTTT.

This clonotype is medium-sized by share. This chain links TRBV12-3 or TRBV12-4 with TRBJ2-3; TRBD1 aligns across 8 bases. The V and J ends lost 6 bases and 4 bases, in that order; junction bases with no gene match: 12. The CDR3 runs to 16 residues. The CDR3 DNA follows: TGTGCCAGCAGACCAATTCGGGACAGGACGTCAGATACGCAGTATTTT. It translates to CASRPIRDRTSDTQYF.

In this sample, this clonotype turned up a few times. The chain uses TRBV11-3 and TRBJ2-7; no definite D call. The V end was cut by 3 bases, the J end by 3 bases, with 15 bases between. This CDR3 has 15 amino acids. CDR1 SGHNT and CDR2 YENEEA come from the germline V gene. CDR3 protein: CASSFKLGPDYEQYF. Written as DNA, the CDR3 is TGTGCCAGCAGCTTCAAACTTGGGCCCGACTACGAGCAGTACTTC. The full variable domain, in which reference TRBV11-3 and TRBJ2-7 provide the parts outside the CDR3, is EAGVVQSPRYKIIEKKQPVAFWCNPISGHNTLYWYLQNLGQGPELLIRYENEEAVDDSQLPKDRFSAERLKGVDSTLKIQPAELGDSAVYLCASSFKLGPDYEQYFGPGTRLTVT.

The table lists this clonotype with many counts. The chain recombines TRBV13 with TRBJ2-1; no clear D. Trimming removed 4 bases at V and 7 bases at J, with 5 bases between. Germline-derived CDR1 and CDR2 are PRHDT and FYEKMQ (reference sequence). This CDR3 is 11 amino acids long. This CDR3 reads CASSSTNEQFF. The CDR3 DNA follows: TGTGCCAGCAGCTCTACGAATGAGCAGTTCTTC.